Listed below are T cell receptor beta chains from one sample, sequenced in a study of T cell responses to AZD1222 COVID-19 vaccine. Produced via immunoSEQ multiplex PCR; TCRdb's table is partial and in-frame only. The repertoire has 150,000 to 200,000 clones, approximately 92% of them found once; the top ten carry about 3%. The sequencing here drew on peripheral blood, taken on day 0 of AZD1222 vaccination. These receptors were taken from an adult in good health. Each CDR3 is given with its conserved first and last residue. The order of the fields is clone size, D gene, J gene, V gene, CDR3 protein, CDR3 DNA. A D gene is named only where the DNA matches it firmly. Clone sizes are given selectively: once, few, many, or a class where the clone is expanded.

clone size: -; D gene: -; J gene: TRBJ1-6; V gene: TRBV5-4; CDR3 protein: CASSLEWDSHSPLHF; CDR3 DNA: TGTGCCAGCAGCTTGGAGTGGGACTCCCATTCACCCCTCCACTTT
clone size: -; D gene: -; J gene: TRBJ1-1; V gene: TRBV6-5; CDR3 protein: CASSYSPGQTEAFF; CDR3 DNA: TGTGCCAGCAGTTATTCACCAGGGCAAACTGAAGCTTTCTTT
clone size: -; D gene: -; J gene: TRBJ1-2; V gene: TRBV3-1/TRBV3-2; CDR3 protein: CASSQGSNGYTF; CDR3 DNA: TGTGCCAGCAGCCAAGGCAGCAACGGCTACACCTTC
clone size: few; D gene: -; J gene: TRBJ2-1; V gene: TRBV6-6; CDR3 protein: CASRGPPSYNEQFF; CDR3 DNA: TGTGCCAGCAGAGGACCGCCCTCCTACAATGAGCAGTTCTTC
clone size: -; D gene: TRBD2; J gene: TRBJ2-7; V gene: TRBV6-6; CDR3 protein: CASWGGSTSYEQYF; CDR3 DNA: TGTGCCAGCTGGGGCGGGAGTACCTCCTACGAGCAGTACTTC
clone size: -; D gene: -; J gene: TRBJ2-5; V gene: TRBV7-9; CDR3 protein: CASSLDGIGQETQYF; CDR3 DNA: TGTGCCAGCAGCTTAGATGGCATCGGTCAAGAGACCCAGTACTTC
clone size: -; D gene: -; J gene: TRBJ2-4; V gene: TRBV29-1; CDR3 protein: CSVGGLEAKNIQYF; CDR3 DNA: TGCAGCGTTGGAGGGCTTGAGGCCAAAAACATTCAGTACTTC
clone size: -; D gene: TRBD1; J gene: TRBJ1-4; V gene: TRBV5-1; CDR3 protein: CASSTGGLSNEKLFF; CDR3 DNA: TGCGCCAGCAGCACAGGGGGCTTGTCTAATGAAAAACTGTTTTTT
clone size: -; D gene: -; J gene: TRBJ1-1; V gene: TRBV25-1; CDR3 protein: CASSDRRVTNTEAFF; CDR3 DNA: TGTGCCAGCAGTGATAGGCGGGTAACGAACACTGAAGCTTTCTTT
clone size: -; D gene: TRBD1; J gene: TRBJ1-1; V gene: TRBV14; CDR3 protein: CASSQVQGMYTEAFF; CDR3 DNA: TGTGCCAGCAGCCAAGTACAGGGGATGTACACTGAAGCTTTCTTT
clone size: -; D gene: -; J gene: TRBJ1-5; V gene: TRBV7-9; CDR3 protein: CASSLGEGPNQPQHF; CDR3 DNA: TGTGCCAGCAGCTTAGGGGAGGGCCCAAATCAGCCCCAGCATTTT
clone size: -; D gene: -; J gene: TRBJ1-1; V gene: TRBV5-1; CDR3 protein: CASSLLAGANTEAFF; CDR3 DNA: TGCGCCAGCAGCTTGTTAGCAGGGGCCAACACTGAAGCTTTCTTT
clone size: -; D gene: TRBD1; J gene: TRBJ1-6; V gene: TRBV5-1; CDR3 protein: CASSSGQGFGNSPLHF; CDR3 DNA: TGCGCCAGCAGCTCGGGACAGGGGTTTGGTAATTCACCCCTCCACTTT
clone size: -; D gene: TRBD1; J gene: TRBJ1-1; V gene: TRBV5-8; CDR3 protein: CASSWTGGWDTEAFF; CDR3 DNA: TGTGCCAGCAGCTGGACAGGGGGCTGGGACACTGAAGCTTTCTTT
clone size: -; D gene: -; J gene: TRBJ1-4; V gene: TRBV3-1/TRBV3-2; CDR3 protein: CASSQVSFIGSEKLFF; CDR3 DNA: TGTGCCAGCAGCCAAGTCAGTTTCATAGGTAGTGAAAAACTGTTTTTT
clone size: -; D gene: -; J gene: TRBJ2-7; V gene: TRBV10-3; CDR3 protein: CAISGTSEAEQYF; CDR3 DNA: TGTGCCATCTCCGGGACGAGTGAGGCCGAGCAGTACTTC
clone size: -; D gene: TRBD2; J gene: TRBJ2-1; V gene: TRBV29-1; CDR3 protein: CSARGGNEQFF; CDR3 DNA: TGCAGCGCTCGGGGGGGCAATGAGCAGTTCTTC
clone size: -; D gene: TRBD1; J gene: TRBJ1-1; V gene: TRBV9; CDR3 protein: CASSVDPTGGMNTEAFF; CDR3 DNA: TGTGCCAGCAGCGTCGACCCGACAGGGGGAATGAACACTGAAGCTTTCTTT
clone size: once; D gene: TRBD1; J gene: TRBJ2-1; V gene: TRBV6-6; CDR3 protein: CASTKRQGDYNEQFF; CDR3 DNA: TGTGCCAGCACCAAGAGACAGGGAGACTACAATGAGCAGTTCTTC
clone size: -; D gene: TRBD1; J gene: TRBJ1-2; V gene: TRBV11-2; CDR3 protein: CASSLVGQGDGYTF; CDR3 DNA: TGTGCCAGCAGCTTAGTTGGACAGGGGGATGGCTACACCTTC
clone size: -; D gene: TRBD1; J gene: TRBJ1-5; V gene: TRBV19; CDR3 protein: CASSDRDYSNQPQHF; CDR3 DNA: TGTGCCAGTAGCGACAGGGACTATAGCAATCAGCCCCAGCATTTT
clone size: -; D gene: -; J gene: TRBJ2-1; V gene: TRBV7-9; CDR3 protein: CASSLPGLTLNEQFF; CDR3 DNA: TGTGCCAGCAGCTTACCGGGATTGACATTGAATGAGCAGTTCTTC
clone size: -; D gene: TRBD2; J gene: TRBJ2-2; V gene: TRBV10-2; CDR3 protein: CATYSLAENTGELFF; CDR3 DNA: TGCGCCACCTACTCTCTAGCGGAGAACACCGGGGAGCTGTTTTTT
clone size: once; D gene: -; J gene: TRBJ2-1; V gene: TRBV6-1; CDR3 protein: CASSEGRTFYNEQFF; CDR3 DNA: TGTGCCAGCAGTGAGGGACGGACCTTCTACAATGAGCAGTTCTTC
clone size: -; D gene: TRBD2; J gene: TRBJ2-7; V gene: TRBV5-1; CDR3 protein: CASSLAGTTYEQYF; CDR3 DNA: TGCGCCAGCAGCTTGGCCGGGACTACCTACGAGCAGTACTTC
clone size: -; D gene: -; J gene: TRBJ2-3; V gene: TRBV7-9; CDR3 protein: CASSLVGDTQYF; CDR3 DNA: TGTGCCAGCAGCTTAGTGGGAGATACGCAGTATTTT
clone size: -; D gene: -; J gene: TRBJ1-1; V gene: TRBV11-1; CDR3 protein: CASSPAWGNTEAFF; CDR3 DNA: TGTGCCAGCAGCCCCGCGTGGGGAAACACTGAAGCTTTCTTT
clone size: -; D gene: TRBD1; J gene: TRBJ2-3; V gene: TRBV24-1; CDR3 protein: CATSDLRDRASTDTQYF; CDR3 DNA: TGTGCCACCAGTGATCTCAGGGACAGGGCTAGCACAGATACGCAGTATTTT
clone size: -; D gene: TRBD2; J gene: TRBJ2-1; V gene: TRBV6-1; CDR3 protein: CAGSEAGFYNEQFF; CDR3 DNA: TGTGCCGGCAGTGAAGCGGGATTTTACAATGAGCAGTTCTTC
clone size: -; D gene: -; J gene: TRBJ2-7; V gene: TRBV10-1; CDR3 protein: CASSESGSPRREQYF; CDR3 DNA: TGCGCCAGCAGTGAGTCGGGCAGTCCCCGGAGGGAGCAGTACTTC
clone size: once; D gene: -; J gene: TRBJ2-7; V gene: TRBV6-5; CDR3 protein: CASSSVYEQYF; CDR3 DNA: TGTGCCAGCAGTTCCGTCTACGAGCAGTACTTC
clone size: -; D gene: -; J gene: TRBJ2-2; V gene: TRBV5-4; CDR3 protein: CASSLYRPLNTGELFF; CDR3 DNA: TGTGCCAGCAGCCTCTACCGGCCCTTGAACACCGGGGAGCTGTTTTTT
clone size: -; D gene: TRBD1; J gene: TRBJ1-2; V gene: TRBV11-2; CDR3 protein: CASRRTGDHYGYTF; CDR3 DNA: TGTGCCAGCAGACGGACAGGGGATCACTATGGCTACACCTTC
clone size: -; D gene: -; J gene: TRBJ2-1; V gene: TRBV10-2; CDR3 protein: CATRLWTVENEQFF; CDR3 DNA: TGCGCCACCCGACTATGGACAGTTGAAAATGAGCAGTTCTTC
clone size: -; D gene: -; J gene: TRBJ1-5; V gene: TRBV2; CDR3 protein: CASLARLPGPPQHF; CDR3 DNA: TGTGCCAGCCTTGCTCGGCTCCCCGGACCGCCCCAGCATTTT
clone size: -; D gene: TRBD1; J gene: TRBJ2-7; V gene: TRBV5-1; CDR3 protein: CASSYLQGAEQYF; CDR3 DNA: TGCGCCAGCAGCTACCTACAGGGGGCTGAGCAGTACTTC
clone size: -; D gene: -; J gene: TRBJ2-7; V gene: TRBV12-3/TRBV12-4; CDR3 protein: CASSLFGEQYF; CDR3 DNA: TGTGCCAGCAGTTTATTCGGCGAGCAGTACTTC
clone size: -; D gene: TRBD2; J gene: TRBJ2-1; V gene: TRBV19; CDR3 protein: CASSTLAGGPNEQFF; CDR3 DNA: TGTGCCAGTAGTACCCTAGCGGGAGGACCCAATGAGCAGTTCTTC
clone size: once; D gene: -; J gene: TRBJ1-1; V gene: TRBV6-2/TRBV6-3; CDR3 protein: CASSYGSGLEAFF; CDR3 DNA: TGTGCCAGCAGTTACGGGTCGGGTCTCGAAGCTTTCTTT
clone size: -; D gene: TRBD2; J gene: TRBJ2-1; V gene: TRBV7-2; CDR3 protein: CASSSGTSGRTHNEQFF; CDR3 DNA: TGTGCCAGCAGTTCAGGGACTAGCGGGAGGACCCACAATGAGCAGTTCTTC
clone size: -; D gene: TRBD1; J gene: TRBJ1-1; V gene: TRBV5-4; CDR3 protein: CASSPGTGGVNTEAFF; CDR3 DNA: TGTGCCAGCAGCCCCGGGACAGGGGGTGTGAACACTGAAGCTTTCTTT
clone size: -; D gene: -; J gene: TRBJ2-7; V gene: TRBV7-6; CDR3 protein: CASSLTGPQYF; CDR3 DNA: TGTGCCAGCAGCTTAACCGGGCCTCAGTACTTC
clone size: -; D gene: -; J gene: TRBJ2-1; V gene: TRBV10-2; CDR3 protein: CASSEWRERNHNEQFF; CDR3 DNA: TGCGCCAGCAGTGAGTGGAGGGAGCGTAACCACAATGAGCAGTTCTTC
clone size: once; D gene: TRBD2; J gene: TRBJ2-7; V gene: TRBV5-1; CDR3 protein: CASSFRASGSYEQYF; CDR3 DNA: TGCGCCAGCAGCTTCCGGGCTAGCGGTTCCTACGAGCAGTACTTC
clone size: -; D gene: -; J gene: TRBJ1-1; V gene: TRBV7-9; CDR3 protein: CASSLGDRRTEAFF; CDR3 DNA: TGTGCCAGCAGCTTGGGTGACAGAAGGACTGAAGCTTTCTTT
clone size: -; D gene: -; J gene: TRBJ2-3; V gene: TRBV29-1; CDR3 protein: CSVDATSTDTQYF; CDR3 DNA: TGCAGCGTTGATGCCACCAGCACAGATACGCAGTATTTT
clone size: -; D gene: -; J gene: TRBJ2-7; V gene: TRBV6-5; CDR3 protein: CASSWDGNPYEQYF; CDR3 DNA: TGTGCCAGCAGTTGGGACGGAAACCCTTACGAGCAGTACTTC
clone size: -; D gene: -; J gene: TRBJ2-7; V gene: TRBV2; CDR3 protein: CASSAGYEQYF; CDR3 DNA: TGTGCCAGCAGTGCGGGTTACGAGCAGTACTTC